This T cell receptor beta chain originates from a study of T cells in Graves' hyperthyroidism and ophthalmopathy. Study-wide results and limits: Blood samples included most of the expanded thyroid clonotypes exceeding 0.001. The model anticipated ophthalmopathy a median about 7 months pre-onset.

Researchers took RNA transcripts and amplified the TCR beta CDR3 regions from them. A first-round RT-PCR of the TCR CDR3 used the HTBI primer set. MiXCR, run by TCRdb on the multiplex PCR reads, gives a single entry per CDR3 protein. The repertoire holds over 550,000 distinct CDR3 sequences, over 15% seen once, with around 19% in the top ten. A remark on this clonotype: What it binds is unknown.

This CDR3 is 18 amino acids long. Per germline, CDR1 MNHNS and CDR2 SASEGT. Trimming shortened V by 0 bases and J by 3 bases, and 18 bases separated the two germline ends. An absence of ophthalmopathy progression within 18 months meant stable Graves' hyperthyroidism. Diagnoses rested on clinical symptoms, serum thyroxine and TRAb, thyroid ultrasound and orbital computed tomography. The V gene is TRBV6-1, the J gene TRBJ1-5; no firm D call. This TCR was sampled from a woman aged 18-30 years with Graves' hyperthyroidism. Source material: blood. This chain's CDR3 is CASSEALPGRSINQPQHF. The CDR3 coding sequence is TGTGCCAGCAGTGAAGCGCTTCCTGGACGGTCAATCAATCAGCCCCAGCATTTT.